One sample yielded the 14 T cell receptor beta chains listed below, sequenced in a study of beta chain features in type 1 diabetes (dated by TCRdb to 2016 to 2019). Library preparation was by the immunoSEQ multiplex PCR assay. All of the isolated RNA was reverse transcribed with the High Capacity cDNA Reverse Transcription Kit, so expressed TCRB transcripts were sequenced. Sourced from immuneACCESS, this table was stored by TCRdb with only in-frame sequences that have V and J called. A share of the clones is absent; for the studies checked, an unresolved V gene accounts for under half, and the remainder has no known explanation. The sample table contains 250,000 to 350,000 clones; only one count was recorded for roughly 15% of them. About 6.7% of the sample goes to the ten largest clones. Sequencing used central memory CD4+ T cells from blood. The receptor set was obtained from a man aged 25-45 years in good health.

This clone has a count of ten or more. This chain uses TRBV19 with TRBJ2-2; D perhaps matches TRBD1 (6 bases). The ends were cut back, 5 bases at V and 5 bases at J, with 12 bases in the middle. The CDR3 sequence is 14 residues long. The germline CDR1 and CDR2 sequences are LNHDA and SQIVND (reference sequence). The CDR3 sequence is CASSARTGTGELFF. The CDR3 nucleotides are TGTGCCAGTAGTGCCCGTACAGGGACCGGGGAGCTGTTTTTT.

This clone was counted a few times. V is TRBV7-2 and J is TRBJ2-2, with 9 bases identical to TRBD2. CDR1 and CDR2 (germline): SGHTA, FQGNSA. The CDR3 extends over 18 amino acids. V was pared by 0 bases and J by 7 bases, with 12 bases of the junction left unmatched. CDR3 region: CASSLAGSGGSNGGELFF. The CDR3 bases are TGTGCCAGCAGCTTAGCCGGTAGCGGGGGCTCTAATGGCGGGGAGCTGTTTTTT.

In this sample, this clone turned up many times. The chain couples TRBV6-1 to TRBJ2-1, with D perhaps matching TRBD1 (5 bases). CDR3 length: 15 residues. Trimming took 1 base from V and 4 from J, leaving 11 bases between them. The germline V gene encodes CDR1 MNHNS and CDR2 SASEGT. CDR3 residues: CASSEGIGAYNEQFF. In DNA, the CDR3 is TGTGCCAGCAGTGAAGGGATAGGGGCTTACAATGAGCAGTTCTTC.

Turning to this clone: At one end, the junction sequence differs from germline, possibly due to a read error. CDR3 sequence (DNA): TGCGCCAGCAGCCAAGAGACGAGAAGTGGAGCTTTCTTT. Amino acid sequence: CASSQETRSGAFF. The chain recombines TRBV7-2 with TRBJ1-1; no reliable D call. The CDR3 has 13 amino acids. Germline CDR1 reads SGHTA; CDR2 reads FQGNSA.

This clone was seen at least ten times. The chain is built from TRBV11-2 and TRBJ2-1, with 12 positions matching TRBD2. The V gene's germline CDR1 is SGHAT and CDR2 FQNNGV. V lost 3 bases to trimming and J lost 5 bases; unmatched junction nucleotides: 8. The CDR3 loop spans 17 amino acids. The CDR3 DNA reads TGTGCCAGCAGCTTGACTAGCGGGGGTCTATCAAACAATGAGCAGTTCTTC. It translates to CASSLTSGGLSNNEQFF.

The CDR3 spells CASSLGGIGAFF. CDR3 sequence (DNA): TGTGCCAGCAGCTTAGGAGGGATAGGGGCTTTCTTT. The rearrangement joins TRBV11-3 to TRBJ1-1; D gene unclear. CDR1 SGHNT and CDR2 YENEEA come from the germline V gene. The CDR3 is 12 amino acids. With 1 base removed from V and 11 bases from J, the gap between germline ends came to 11 bases.

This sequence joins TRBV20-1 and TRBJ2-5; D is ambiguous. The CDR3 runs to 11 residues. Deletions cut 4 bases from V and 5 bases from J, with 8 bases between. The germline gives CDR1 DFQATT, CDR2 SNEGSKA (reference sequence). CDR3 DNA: TGCAGTGCTACCTTCGGGGAGACCCAGTACTTC. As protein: CSATFGETQYF.

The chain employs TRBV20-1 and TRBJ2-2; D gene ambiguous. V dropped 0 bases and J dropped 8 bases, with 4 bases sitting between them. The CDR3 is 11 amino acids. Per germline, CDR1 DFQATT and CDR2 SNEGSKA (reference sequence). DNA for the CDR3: TGCAGTGCTAGAGAGGAGGGGGAGCTGTTTTTT. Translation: CSAREEGELFF.

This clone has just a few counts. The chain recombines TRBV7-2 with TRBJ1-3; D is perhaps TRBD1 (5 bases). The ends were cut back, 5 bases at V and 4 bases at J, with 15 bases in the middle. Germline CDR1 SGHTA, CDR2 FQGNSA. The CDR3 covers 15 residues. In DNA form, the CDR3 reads TGTGCCAGCAGCCTCTCCCGGGACCGAGGAAACACCATATATTTT. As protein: CASSLSRDRGNTIYF. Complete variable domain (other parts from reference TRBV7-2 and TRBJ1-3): GAGVSQSPSNKVTEKGKDVELRCDPISGHTALYWYRQSLGQGLEFLIYFQGNSAPDKSGLPSDRFSAERTGGSVSTLTIQRTQQEDSAVYLCASSLSRDRGNTIYFGEGSWLTVV.

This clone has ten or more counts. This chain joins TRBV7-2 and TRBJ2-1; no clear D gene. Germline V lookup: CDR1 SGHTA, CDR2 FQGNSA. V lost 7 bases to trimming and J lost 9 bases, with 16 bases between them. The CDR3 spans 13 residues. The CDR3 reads CASNDDGRREQFF. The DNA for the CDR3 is TGTGCCAGCAATGACGACGGCCGCCGTGAGCAGTTCTTC.

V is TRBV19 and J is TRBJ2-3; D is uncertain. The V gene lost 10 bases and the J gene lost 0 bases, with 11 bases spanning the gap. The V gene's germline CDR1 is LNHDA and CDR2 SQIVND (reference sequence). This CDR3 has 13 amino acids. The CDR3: CATRSTSTDTQYF. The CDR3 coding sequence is TGTGCCACCCGATCGACTAGCACAGATACGCAGTATTTT.

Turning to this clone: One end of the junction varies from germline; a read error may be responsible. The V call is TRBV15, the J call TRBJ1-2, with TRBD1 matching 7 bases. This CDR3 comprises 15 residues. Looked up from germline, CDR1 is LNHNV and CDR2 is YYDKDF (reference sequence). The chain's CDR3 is CATSRGTGGSYGHTF. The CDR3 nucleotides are TGTGCCACCAGCAGAGGGACAGGTGGTAGCTATGGCCACACCTTC.

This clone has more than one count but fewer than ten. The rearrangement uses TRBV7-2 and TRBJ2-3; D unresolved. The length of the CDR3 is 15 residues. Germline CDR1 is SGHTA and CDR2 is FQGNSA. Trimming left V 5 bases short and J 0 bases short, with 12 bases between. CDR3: CASSPRGRSTDTQYF. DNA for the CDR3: TGTGCCAGCAGCCCACGAGGACGGAGCACAGATACGCAGTATTTT.

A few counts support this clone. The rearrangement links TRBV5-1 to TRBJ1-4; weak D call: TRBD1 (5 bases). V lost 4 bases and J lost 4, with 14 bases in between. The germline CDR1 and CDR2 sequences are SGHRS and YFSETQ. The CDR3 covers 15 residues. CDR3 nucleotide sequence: TGCGCCAGCAGCCCAGGGACGGAATTTAATGAAAAACTGTTTTTT. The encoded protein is CASSPGTEFNEKLFF. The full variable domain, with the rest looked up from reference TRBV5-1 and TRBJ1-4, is KAGVTQTPRYLIKTRGQQVTLSCSPISGHRSVSWYQQTPGQGLQFLFEYFSETQRNKGNFPGRFSGRQFSNSRSEMNVSTLELGDSALYLCASSPGTEFNEKLFFGSGTQLSVL.